Following are 30 T cell receptor beta chains from one sample sequenced in a study of cytomegalovirus exposure and HLA in healthy donors (dated 2017 in TCRdb). Receptors were amplified or captured by the immunoSEQ multiplex PCR assay. The multiplex PCR relied on a mix of 60 forward primers for TCR Vbeta segments and 13 reverse primers for TCR Jbeta segments. TCRdb obtained this table from immuneACCESS and retained in-frame rearrangements with V and J assigned. These tables miss some clones; where compared with another copy, unresolved V genes account for less than half of the shortfall, and the remainder is unexplained. This sample gives approximately 240,000 clones in total; 82% of them show up just once. Over 5% of the sample is held by the ten biggest clonotypes. Specimen: PBMCs. The receptors come from a woman in her forties in good health and CMV-seropositive.

The J gene is TRBJ2-1, the V gene TRBV7-2, with 11 bases matching TRBD2. J lost 7 bases, V lost 5 bases, and 7 bases had no gene match. The CDR3 has 15 residues. Germline V gene data show CDR1 as SGHTA and CDR2 as FQGNSA. The CDR3 region has the DNA TGTGCCAGCAGCCGTAGCGGGAGGGCCGGTAATGAGCAGTTCTTC. This encodes CASSRSGRAGNEQFF.

The chain couples TRBV30 to TRBJ1-6; maybe TRBD1 (5 bases). The V gene's germline CDR1 is GTSNPN and CDR2 SVGIG (reference sequence). V dropped 0 bases and J dropped 9 bases, with 21 bases sitting between them. The CDR3 totals 17 residues. DNA of the CDR3: TGTGCCTGGAGTGTATTCGCCAGGGTTGGAGCTGGTTCACCCCTCCACTTT. As protein: CAWSVFARVGAGSPLHF.

In its sample, this clone was seen once. The chain is built from TRBV5-4 and TRBJ2-2; 12 bases map to TRBD1. Germline loops: CDR1 SGHNT, CDR2 YYREEE (reference sequence). This CDR3 is 15 amino acids long. The V and J ends lost 4 bases and 4 bases, in that order; junction bases with no gene match: 2. The CDR3 is CASSRDRGLTGELFF. CDR3 nucleotides: TGTGCCAGCAGCCGGGACAGGGGGCTCACCGGGGAGCTGTTTTTT.

This chain joins TRBV9 and TRBJ1-3; no firm D call. The V gene lost 0 bases and the J gene lost 0 bases, with 10 bases spanning the gap. CDR3 length equals 16 residues. Germline assignment: CDR1 SGDLS and CDR2 YYNGEE. CDR3 bases: TGTGCCAGCAGCGTAGGGGTAGCAAACTCTGGAAACACCATATATTTT. Translating gives CASSVGVANSGNTIYF.

J is TRBJ2-5 and V is TRBV7-9; 11 bases match TRBD1. This CDR3 comprises 15 residues. J was trimmed by 7 bases and V by 4 bases; bases with no gene match: 8. CDR1 SEHNR and CDR2 FQNEAQ come from the germline V gene (reference sequence). In DNA, the CDR3 is TGTGCCAGCAGCTCGCTGGGACAGGGGGAGGGGACCCAGTACTTC. It encodes CASSSLGQGEGTQYF.

Note on this clone: The same CDR3 arises from other DNA sequences in this sample as well. The chain carries TRBV30 and TRBJ2-3; 8 bases agree with TRBD2. Germline assignment: CDR1 GTSNPN and CDR2 SVGIG (reference sequence). The junction had 2 bases not matched to a gene; V was cut back by 4 bases and J by 2 bases. CDR3 length equals 13 residues. The CDR3 here is CAWTSGFTDTQYF. CDR3 DNA: TGTGCCTGGACTAGCGGGTTCACAGATACGCAGTATTTT.

As concerns this clone: Mismatch with germline at one junction end may stem from a read error. The V gene is TRBV7-9, the J gene TRBJ2-5; the D is unclear. The CDR3 spans 12 residues. CDR1 and CDR2 from the germline V gene are SEHNR and FQNEAQ (reference sequence). The CDR3 coding sequence is TGTTCCAGCAGCTTAAACTTAGAGACCCAGTACTTC. Amino acids: CSSSLNLETQYF.

This clone turned up a few times. CDR3 amino acids: CASSPGDSSYEQYF. The CDR3 DNA is TGCGCCAGCAGCCCCGGGGACAGCTCCTACGAGCAGTACTTC. The rearrangement uses TRBV4-3 and TRBJ2-7, with 7 bases identical to TRBD1. This CDR3 contains 14 residues. The germline gives CDR1 LGHNA, CDR2 YSLEER. The V and J ends lost 4 bases and 0 bases, in that order; junction bases with no gene match: 3.

This rearrangement joins TRBV10-2 to TRBJ2-2, with D possibly TRBD1 on 6 matching bases. Germline loops: CDR1 WSHSY, CDR2 SAAADI. Trimming cost V 6 bases and J 3 bases, with 14 bases left between them. The CDR3 spans 15 residues. In DNA, the CDR3 is TGCGCCAGCAGAGGAGCGACAGGTGACACCGGGGAGCTGTTTTTT. Encoded protein: CASRGATGDTGELFF.

The V and J genes are TRBV11-3 and TRBJ2-2; D ambiguous. Trimming cost V 1 base and J 6 bases, with 6 bases left between them. Germline CDR1 reads SGHNT; CDR2 reads YENEEA. The CDR3 spans 13 residues. The CDR3 sequence is CASSLVPSGELFF. The CDR3 nucleotides read TGTGCCAGCAGCTTAGTCCCATCCGGGGAGCTGTTTTTT.

On this clone: A junction boundary mismatches the germline segment, possibly from a read error. The chain links TRBV7-7 to TRBJ2-1; 14 bases are shared with TRBD2. The CDR3 runs to 20 residues. Germline V lookup: CDR1 SSHAT, CDR2 FNYEAQ (reference sequence). CDR3 sequence: CASSFRLAGGPFRGVNEQFF. CDR3 nucleotides: TGTGCTAGCAGCTTCCGACTAGCGGGAGGGCCATTTCGTGGGGTCAATGAGCAGTTCTTC.

The chain is built from TRBV5-1 and TRBJ2-5, with a tentative D call TRBD2 (6 bases). The germline CDR1 and CDR2 sequences are SGHRS and YFSETQ. The CDR3 totals 14 residues. Deletions cut 6 bases from V and 0 bases from J, with 12 bases between. The CDR3: CASNEGGNQETQYF. The CDR3 DNA reads TGCGCCAGCAACGAAGGCGGGAACCAAGAGACCCAGTACTTC.

The chain has TRBV6-1 and TRBJ1-3, with D maybe TRBD1 (6 bases). This CDR3 is built from 15 residues. Germline lookup yields CDR1 MNHNS and CDR2 SASEGT. The V end lost 6 bases, the J end lost 2 bases, and 14 bases lay between the germline ends. CDR3 loop: CASSEQQGPGNTIYF. The CDR3 region has the DNA TGTGCCAGCAGCGAGCAACAGGGTCCTGGAAACACCATATATTTT.

This chain uses TRBV25-1 with TRBJ2-1; possibly TRBD2 for D (6 bases). The CDR3 totals 14 residues. Trimming stripped 5 bases from V and 9 bases from J, with 17 bases between. Germline values: CDR1 MGHDK, CDR2 SYGVNS. In DNA form, the CDR3 reads TGTGCCAGCAGTAAGGGACTGAAAGGCGGTGAGCAGTTCTTC. This codes for CASSKGLKGGEQFF.

In its sample, this clone was seen once. The junction departs from the called germline gene at one end, perhaps through a read error. This chain links TRBV7-9 with TRBJ2-7; D call uncertain. The CDR3 has 12 amino acids. Germline V gene lookup returns CDR1 SEHNR and CDR2 FQNEAQ (reference sequence). The CDR3: CSSTPLEYEQYF. DNA for the CDR3: TGTTCCAGCACTCCGTTAGAGTACGAGCAGTACTTC.

This chain connects TRBV10-3 to TRBJ2-7; 13 positions match TRBD2. V lost 6 bases and J lost 0; bases outside the gene matches: 5. CDR3 size: 16 residues. In germline, CDR1 is ENHRY, CDR2 SYGVKD. CDR3 amino acids: CAIRSLAGGTSYEQYF. The DNA for the CDR3 is TGTGCCATCAGGTCACTAGCGGGAGGGACCTCCTACGAGCAGTACTTC.

The chain links TRBV2 to TRBJ2-4, with 7 bases matching TRBD1. The ends lost 5 bases at V and 1 base at J; junction bases unmatched: 5. This CDR3 has 15 amino acids. CDR1 and CDR2 (germline): SNHLY, FYNNEI. CDR3 DNA sequence: TGTGCCAGCAGTCGGGACAGAGGCGCCAAAAACATTCAGTACTTC. This translates into CASSRDRGAKNIQYF.

The rearrangement joins TRBV2 to TRBJ2-3, with 8 bases aligning to TRBD2. The CDR3 has 13 amino acids. Germline CDR1 reads SNHLY; CDR2 reads FYNNEI. The CDR3 DNA follows: TGTGCTCCAAGGCGGGAGGCCACAGATACGCAGTATTTT. As protein: CAPRREATDTQYF.

V usage is TRBV4-3 and J usage is TRBJ2-4; the D gene is possibly TRBD1 (6 bases). In germline, CDR1 is LGHNA, CDR2 YSLEER. This CDR3 has 17 amino acids. Trimming cost V 0 bases and J 1 base, with 13 bases left between them. CDR3 residues: CASSQDPDRPAKNIQYF. In nucleotides, the CDR3 is TGCGCCAGCAGCCAAGATCCCGACAGGCCCGCCAAAAACATTCAGTACTTC.

V and J are TRBV6-1 and TRBJ1-2; D possibly corresponds to TRBD1 (6 bases). The CDR3 sequence is 14 residues long. The ends were cut back, 1 base at V and 6 bases at J, with 12 bases in the middle. Germline assignment: CDR1 MNHNS and CDR2 SASEGT. The DNA of the CDR3 is TGTGCCAGCAGTGAAGTAGTCAGGGGAAATGGCTACACCTTC. This gives the protein CASSEVVRGNGYTF.

The chain employs TRBV6-5 and TRBJ2-1; D is unclear. The CDR3 totals 11 residues. With 4 bases removed from V and 7 bases from J, the gap between germline ends came to 5 bases. Germline loops: CDR1 MNHEY, CDR2 SVGAGI. The CDR3 here is CASSSRNEQFF. DNA for the CDR3: TGTGCCAGCAGTTCGAGAAATGAGCAGTTCTTC.

The chain recombines TRBV18 with TRBJ1-3; D might be TRBD1 (6 bases). Germline CDR1 KGHSH, CDR2 LQKENI. This CDR3 contains 15 residues. V dropped 2 bases and J dropped 0 bases, with 8 bases sitting between them. For the CDR3, the DNA is TGTGCCAGCTCACCAAGGGGGATCTCTGGAAACACCATATATTTT. Protein: CASSPRGISGNTIYF.

This chain joins TRBV7-2 and TRBJ1-1; D is unclear. The CDR3 is 13 amino acids. V lost 3 bases, J lost 3 bases, and 8 bases lay in between. Germline V gene sequence: CDR1 SGHTA, CDR2 FQGNSA. CDR3 nucleotides: TGTGCCAGCAGCTTCAACAGAGACACTGAAGCTTTCTTT. Encoded protein: CASSFNRDTEAFF.

This sequence joins TRBV5-1 and TRBJ2-1; TRBD2 agrees at 9 bases. The CDR3 contains 15 residues. The germline gives CDR1 SGHRS, CDR2 YFSETQ. Trimming at V came to 0 bases and at J to 7 bases, leaving 5 bases not matched to a gene. The chain's CDR3 is CASSLGGGAGNEQFF. CDR3 DNA sequence: TGCGCCAGCAGCTTGGGCGGGGGGGCGGGAAATGAGCAGTTCTTC.

This sequence joins TRBV7-9 and TRBJ2-7; 12 bases are a match to TRBD1. This CDR3 comprises 15 residues. V dropped 3 bases and J dropped 5; count of bases not matched to a gene: 5. CDR1 SEHNR and CDR2 FQNEAQ come from the germline V gene (reference sequence). The CDR3: CASSFRDRGRNEQYF. In DNA form, the CDR3 reads TGTGCCAGCAGCTTCCGGGACAGGGGGCGCAACGAGCAGTACTTC.

CDR3 protein: CAISELGQGSQPQHF. CDR3 DNA: TGTGCCATCAGTGAGCTGGGACAGGGGAGTCAGCCCCAGCATTTT. V is TRBV10-3 and J is TRBJ1-5; 10 nucleotides line up with TRBD1. The CDR3 spans 15 residues. Germline V gene data show CDR1 as ENHRY and CDR2 as SYGVKD. V trimming: 2 bases; J trimming: 6 bases; junction bases outside the gene matches: 4.

CDR3 amino acids: CASSRGTANYGYTF. CDR3 DNA sequence: TGTGCCAGTAGTAGAGGGACAGCTAACTATGGCTACACCTTC. The gene calls are TRBV19 and TRBJ1-2, with 7 bases fitting TRBD1. The ends lost 4 bases at V and 0 bases at J; junction bases unmatched: 2. Germline V CDR1 and CDR2: LNHDA, SQIVND (reference sequence). The CDR3 is made up of 14 amino acids.

The rearrangement uses TRBV19 and TRBJ2-7; 11 nucleotides agree with TRBD1. The germline gives CDR1 LNHDA, CDR2 SQIVND (reference sequence). The CDR3 runs to 15 residues. With V trimmed by 5 bases and J by 3 bases, 6 bases remained unmatched. CDR3 amino acids: CASSAGQGAGYEQYF. The CDR3 DNA reads TGTGCCAGTAGTGCCGGACAGGGGGCCGGCTACGAGCAGTACTTC.

The chain has TRBV5-4 and TRBJ2-2; D is possibly TRBD2 (5 bases). The CDR3 has 15 residues. In germline, CDR1 is SGHNT, CDR2 YYREEE (reference sequence). V shed 0 bases and J shed 7 bases, with 13 bases lying between them. CDR3 protein: CASSLARASGGELFF. The CDR3 DNA reads TGTGCCAGCAGCTTGGCGAGGGCCTCTGGCGGGGAGCTGTTTTTT.

V is TRBV18 and J is TRBJ1-2; 8 bases agree with TRBD1. Unmatched junction bases numbered 13, after V lost 6 bases and J lost 4 bases. Germline V gene data show CDR1 as KGHSH and CDR2 as LQKENI. This CDR3 region has 16 residues. Here the CDR3 DNA reads TGTGCCAGCTCGCCAAACTCCCAGGGGGCCGGCTATGGCTACACCTTC. Translated: CASSPNSQGAGYGYTF.